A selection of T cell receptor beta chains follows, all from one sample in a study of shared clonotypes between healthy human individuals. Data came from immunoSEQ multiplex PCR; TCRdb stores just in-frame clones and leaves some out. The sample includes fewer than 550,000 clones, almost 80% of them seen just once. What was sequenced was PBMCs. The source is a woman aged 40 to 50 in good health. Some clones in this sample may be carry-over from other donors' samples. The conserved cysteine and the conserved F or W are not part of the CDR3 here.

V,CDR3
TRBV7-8,ASSLKTSGRGWSEQF
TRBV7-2,ASSLGQGSEKLF
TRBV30,AWSALQDSPLH
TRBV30,AWSRGTNYEQY
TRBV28,ASSFLAGGLRNEQF
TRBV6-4,ASSAGDPSYNEQF
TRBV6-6,ASSKTAAKNIQY
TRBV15,ATSRDNNYGYT
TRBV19,ASSMYGQGTMPLH
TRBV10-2,ATRTSGSYEQY
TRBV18,ASSPRNTGELF
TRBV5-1,ASSRGLNYGYT
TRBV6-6,ASTSGPYGYT
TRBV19,ASSIGLEEKLF
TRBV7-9,ASSLGTTGNTIY
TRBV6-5,ASSATENQPQH
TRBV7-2,ASSSPTPRSYGYT
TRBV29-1,SVEGGRSSDTQY
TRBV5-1,ASSGQGREKLF